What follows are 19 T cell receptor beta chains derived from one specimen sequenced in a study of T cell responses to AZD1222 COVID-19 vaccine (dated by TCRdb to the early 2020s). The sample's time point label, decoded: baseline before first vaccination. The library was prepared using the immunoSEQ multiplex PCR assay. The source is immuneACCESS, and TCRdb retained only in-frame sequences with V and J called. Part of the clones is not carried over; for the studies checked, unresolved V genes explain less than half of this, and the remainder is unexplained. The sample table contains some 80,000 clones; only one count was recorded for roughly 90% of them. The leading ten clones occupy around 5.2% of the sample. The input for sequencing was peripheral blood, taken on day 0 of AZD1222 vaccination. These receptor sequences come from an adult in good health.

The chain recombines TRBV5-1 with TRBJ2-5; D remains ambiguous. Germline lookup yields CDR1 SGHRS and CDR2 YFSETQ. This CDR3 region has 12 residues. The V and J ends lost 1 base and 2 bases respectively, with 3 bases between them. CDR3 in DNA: TGCGCCAGCAGCTTGCTGCAAGAGACCCAGTACTTC. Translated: CASSLLQETQYF.

The CDR3 coding sequence is TGTGCCAGCAGTGAACATCTGGCGGGTACTTATGGCTACACCTTC. Its protein product is CASSEHLAGTYGYTF. The rearrangement uses TRBV6-1 and TRBJ1-2; no firm D call. The V and J ends lost 2 bases and 5 bases respectively, with 15 bases between them. Germline V gives CDR1 MNHNS, CDR2 SASEGT. This CDR3 is 15 amino acids long.

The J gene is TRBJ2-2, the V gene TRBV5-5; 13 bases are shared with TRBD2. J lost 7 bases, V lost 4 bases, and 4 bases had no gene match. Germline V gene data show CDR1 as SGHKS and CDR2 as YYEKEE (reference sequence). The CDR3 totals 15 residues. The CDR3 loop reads CASSPGTSGVGELFF. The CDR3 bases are TGTGCCAGCAGCCCCGGGACTAGCGGGGTCGGGGAGCTGTTTTTT.

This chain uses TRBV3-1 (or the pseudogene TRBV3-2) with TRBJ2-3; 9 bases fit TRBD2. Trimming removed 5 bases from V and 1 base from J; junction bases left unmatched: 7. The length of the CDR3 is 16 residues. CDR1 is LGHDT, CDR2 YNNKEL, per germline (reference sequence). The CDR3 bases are TGTGCCAGCAGCTCCCGCGGGGGGGCGGGCACAGATACGCAGTATTTT. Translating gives CASSSRGGAGTDTQYF.

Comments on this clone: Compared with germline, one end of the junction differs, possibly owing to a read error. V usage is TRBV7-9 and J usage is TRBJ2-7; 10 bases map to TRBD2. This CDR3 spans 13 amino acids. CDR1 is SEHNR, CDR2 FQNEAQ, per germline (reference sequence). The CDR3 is CASSLAGAYEQYF. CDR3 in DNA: TGTGCCAGCAGCCTAGCGGGGGCCTACGAGCAGTACTTC.

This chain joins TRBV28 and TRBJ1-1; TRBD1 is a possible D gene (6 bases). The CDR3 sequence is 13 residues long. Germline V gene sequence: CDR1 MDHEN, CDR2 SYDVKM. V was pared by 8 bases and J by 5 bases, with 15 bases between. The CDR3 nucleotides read TGTGCCAGCCTACGTCAGGGGAGGACTGAAGCTTTCTTT. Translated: CASLRQGRTEAFF.

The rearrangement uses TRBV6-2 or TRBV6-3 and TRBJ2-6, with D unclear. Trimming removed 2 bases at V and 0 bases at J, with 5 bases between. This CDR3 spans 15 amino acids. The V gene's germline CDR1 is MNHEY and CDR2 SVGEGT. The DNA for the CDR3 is TGTGCCAGCAGTTACGTTAACTCTGGGGCCAACGTCCTGACTTTC. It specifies CASSYVNSGANVLTF.

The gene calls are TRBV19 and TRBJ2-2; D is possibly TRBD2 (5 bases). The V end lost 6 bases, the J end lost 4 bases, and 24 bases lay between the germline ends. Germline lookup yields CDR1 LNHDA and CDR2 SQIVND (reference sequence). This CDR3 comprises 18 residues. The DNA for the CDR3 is TGTGCCAGTAGCATCCGCCATGCCGGGGAGAGTAGCACCGGGGAGCTGTTTTTT. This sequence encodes CASSIRHAGESSTGELFF.

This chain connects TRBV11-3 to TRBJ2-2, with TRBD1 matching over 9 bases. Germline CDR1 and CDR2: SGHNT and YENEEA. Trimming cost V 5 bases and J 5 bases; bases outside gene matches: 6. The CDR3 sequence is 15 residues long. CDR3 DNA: TGTGCCAGCAGCAAACAGGGGGCGAGTACCGGGGAGCTGTTTTTT. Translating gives CASSKQGASTGELFF.

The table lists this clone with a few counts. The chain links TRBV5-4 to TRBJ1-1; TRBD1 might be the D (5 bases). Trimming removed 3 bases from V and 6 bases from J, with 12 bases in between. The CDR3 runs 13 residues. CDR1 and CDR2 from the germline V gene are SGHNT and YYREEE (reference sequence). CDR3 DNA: TGTGCCAGCAGCTCCAGGGTGGAGGCTGAAGCTTTCTTT. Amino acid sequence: CASSSRVEAEAFF.

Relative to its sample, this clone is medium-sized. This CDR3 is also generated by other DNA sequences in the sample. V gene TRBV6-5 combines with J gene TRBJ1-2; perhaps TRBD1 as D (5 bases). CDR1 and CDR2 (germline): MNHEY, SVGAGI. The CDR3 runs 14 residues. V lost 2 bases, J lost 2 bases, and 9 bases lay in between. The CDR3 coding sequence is TGTGCCAGCAGTTACCTTGGGGCGAACTATGGCTACACCTTC. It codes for CASSYLGANYGYTF.

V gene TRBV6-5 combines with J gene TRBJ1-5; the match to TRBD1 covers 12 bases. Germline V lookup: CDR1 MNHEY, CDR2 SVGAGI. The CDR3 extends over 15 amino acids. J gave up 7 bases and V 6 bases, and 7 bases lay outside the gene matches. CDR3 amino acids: CASSPGTGGGQPQHF. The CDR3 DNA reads TGTGCCAGCAGCCCCGGGACAGGGGGCGGGCAGCCCCAGCATTTT.

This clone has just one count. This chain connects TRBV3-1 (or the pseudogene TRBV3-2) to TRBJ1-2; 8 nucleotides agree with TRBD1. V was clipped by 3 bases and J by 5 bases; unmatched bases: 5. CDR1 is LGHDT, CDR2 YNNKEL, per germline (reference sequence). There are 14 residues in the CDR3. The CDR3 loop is CASSQVGTGYGYTF. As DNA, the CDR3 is TGTGCCAGCAGCCAGGTCGGGACAGGTTATGGCTACACCTTC.

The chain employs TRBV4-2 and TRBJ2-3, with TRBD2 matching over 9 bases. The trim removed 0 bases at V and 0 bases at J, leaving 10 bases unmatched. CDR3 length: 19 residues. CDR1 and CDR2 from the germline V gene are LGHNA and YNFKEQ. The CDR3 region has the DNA TGTGCCAGCAGCCAAGATCTGAGCGGGGGGCTTCCTAGCACAGATACGCAGTATTTT. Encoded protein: CASSQDLSGGLPSTDTQYF.

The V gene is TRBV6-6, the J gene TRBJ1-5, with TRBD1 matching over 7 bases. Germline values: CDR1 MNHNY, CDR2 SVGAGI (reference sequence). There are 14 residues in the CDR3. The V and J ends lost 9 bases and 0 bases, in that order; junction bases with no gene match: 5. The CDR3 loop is CASRDSYSNQPQHF. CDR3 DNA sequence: TGTGCCAGTAGGGACAGCTATAGCAATCAGCCCCAGCATTTT.

CDR3 sequence reads: CASSVAYGGAYEQYF. The DNA of the CDR3 is TGTGCCAGCAGCGTAGCCTACGGGGGGGCTTACGAGCAGTACTTC. This rearrangement joins TRBV9 to TRBJ2-7; 8 bases align to TRBD2. Germline values: CDR1 SGDLS, CDR2 YYNGEE. This CDR3 region has 15 residues. V gave up 0 bases and J gave up 4 bases; unmatched junction bases: 6.

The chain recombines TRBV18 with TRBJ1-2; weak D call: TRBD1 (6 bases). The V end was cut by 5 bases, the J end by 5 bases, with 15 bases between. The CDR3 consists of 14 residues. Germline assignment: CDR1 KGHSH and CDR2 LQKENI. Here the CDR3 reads CASSSGQTNYGYTF. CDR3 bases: TGTGCCAGCTCATCCGGACAGACGAATTATGGCTACACCTTC.

The CDR3 DNA reads TGTGCCAGCAGCCAAGATGGTCAGAACACCGGGGAGCTGTTTTTT. This gives the protein CASSQDGQNTGELFF. The chain uses TRBV4-2 and TRBJ2-2, with D uncertain. This CDR3 contains 15 residues. Germline CDR1 and CDR2: LGHNA and YNFKEQ. The ends were cut back, 0 bases at V and 1 base at J, with 6 bases in the middle.

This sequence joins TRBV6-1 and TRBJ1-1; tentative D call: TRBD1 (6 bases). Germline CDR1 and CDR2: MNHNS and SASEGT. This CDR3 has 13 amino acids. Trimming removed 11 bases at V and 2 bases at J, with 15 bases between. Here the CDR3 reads CASTNRENTEAFF. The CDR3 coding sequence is TGTGCCTCCACCAACAGGGAAAACACTGAAGCTTTCTTT.